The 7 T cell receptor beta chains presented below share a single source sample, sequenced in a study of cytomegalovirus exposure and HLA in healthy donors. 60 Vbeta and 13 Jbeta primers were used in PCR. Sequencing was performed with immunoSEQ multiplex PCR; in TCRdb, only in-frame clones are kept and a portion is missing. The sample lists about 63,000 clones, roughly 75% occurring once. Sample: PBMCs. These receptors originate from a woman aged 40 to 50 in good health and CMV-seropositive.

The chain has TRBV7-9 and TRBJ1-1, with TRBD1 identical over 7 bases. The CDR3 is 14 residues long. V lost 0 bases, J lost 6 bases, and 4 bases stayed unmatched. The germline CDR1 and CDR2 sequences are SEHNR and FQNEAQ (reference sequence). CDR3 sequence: CASSLAQGDPEAFF. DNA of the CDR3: TGTGCCAGCAGCTTAGCGCAGGGGGACCCTGAAGCTTTCTTT.

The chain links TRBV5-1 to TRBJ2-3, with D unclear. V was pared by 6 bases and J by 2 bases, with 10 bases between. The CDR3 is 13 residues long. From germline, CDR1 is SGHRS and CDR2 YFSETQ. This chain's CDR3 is CASTLASTDTQYF. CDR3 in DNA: TGCGCCAGCACCCTGGCTTCCACAGATACGCAGTATTTT.

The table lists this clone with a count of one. In DNA form, the CDR3 reads TGCAGCGTCCAACAGGGGGGTCGGTATTTT. Translated, it gives CSVQQGGRYF. This chain links TRBV29-1 with TRBJ2-3; 8 nucleotides line up with TRBD1. CDR1 and CDR2 from the germline V gene are SQVTM and ANQGSEA. This CDR3 spans 10 amino acids. V lost 6 bases to trimming and J lost 14 bases; unmatched junction nucleotides: 7.

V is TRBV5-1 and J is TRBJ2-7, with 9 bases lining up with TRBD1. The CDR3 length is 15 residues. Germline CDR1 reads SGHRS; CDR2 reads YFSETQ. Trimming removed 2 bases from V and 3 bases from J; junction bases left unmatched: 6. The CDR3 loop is CASSFGTGWDYEQYF. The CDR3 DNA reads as TGCGCCAGCAGCTTCGGGACAGGGTGGGACTACGAGCAGTACTTC.

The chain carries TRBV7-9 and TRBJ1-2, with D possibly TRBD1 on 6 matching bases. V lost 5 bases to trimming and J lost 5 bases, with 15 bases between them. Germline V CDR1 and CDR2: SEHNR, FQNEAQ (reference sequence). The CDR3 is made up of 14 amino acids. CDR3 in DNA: TGTGCCAGCAGCCCCGAGGGGGGGTTTTATGGCTACACCTTC. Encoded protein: CASSPEGGFYGYTF.

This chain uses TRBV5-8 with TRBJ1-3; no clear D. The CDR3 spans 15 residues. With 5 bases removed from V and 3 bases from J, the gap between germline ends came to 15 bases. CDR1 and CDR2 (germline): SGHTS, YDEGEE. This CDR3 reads CASSVGSGFGNTIYF. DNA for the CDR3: TGTGCCAGCAGTGTGGGGTCGGGATTTGGAAACACCATATATTTT.

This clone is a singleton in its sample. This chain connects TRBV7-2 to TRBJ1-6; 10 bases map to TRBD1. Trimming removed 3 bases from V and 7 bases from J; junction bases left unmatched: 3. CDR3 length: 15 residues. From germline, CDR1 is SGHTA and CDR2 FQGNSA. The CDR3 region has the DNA TGTGCCAGCAGCTTGGAGACAGGGGGCAATTCACCCCTCCACTTT. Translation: CASSLETGGNSPLHF.